Listed below are T cell receptor beta chains from one sample, sequenced in a study of T-cell reconstitution after alpha-beta-depleted transplantation in children. One entry per CDR3 protein, called by TCRdb with MiXCR from the PCR reads. The sample yields around 530,000 distinct CDR3 sequences, 30% to 35% seen once. The sample was PBMCs from the stem cell graft donor, taken from the stem cell graft. These TCRs come from a human donor who donated a stem cell graft to a child with aplastic anemia. The CDR3 runs from the conserved cysteine through the conserved F or W. The order of the fields is D gene, V gene, J gene, clone size, CDR3 protein, CDR3 DNA. The D gene is left open where the match is weak. Size is stated for part of the rows, as once, few or many counts, or as a class when the clone is expanded.

>TRBD1|TRBV20-1|TRBJ1-4|.
CSALLPGQGSAKLFF
TGCAGTGCCTTACTCCCGGGACAGGGCAGTGCAAAACTGTTTTTT
>TRBD2|TRBV7-2|TRBJ2-1|.
CASSRTSGIDEQFF
TGTGCCAGCAGCAGGACTAGCGGGATCGATGAGCAGTTCTTC
>TRBD2|TRBV7-2|TRBJ2-1|few
CASSLVSSGRYNEQFF
TGTGCCAGCAGCTTAGTGTCTAGCGGGCGTTACAATGAGCAGTTCTTC
>.|TRBV7-9|TRBJ2-5|.
CASSSLALRTGTQYF
TGTGCCAGCAGCTCATTAGCCCTGAGAACAGGGACCCAGTACTTC
>.|TRBV7-2|TRBJ1-1|.
CASSPPAPEAFF
TGTGCCAGCAGCCCGCCGGCGCCAGAAGCTTTCTTT
>.|TRBV3-1|TRBJ2-1|.
CASSQVTINNEQFF
TGTGCCAGCAGCCAAGTAACTATTAACAATGAGCAGTTCTTC
>TRBD1|TRBV5-1|TRBJ2-5|.
CASTTSPDRVWETQYF
TGCGCCAGCACCACTTCCCCGGACAGGGTGTGGGAGACCCAGTACTTC
>.|TRBV7-2|TRBJ2-1|.
CASSLGGRRSFSNEQFF
TGTGCCAGCAGCTTAGGGGGCAGGAGATCTTTCAGTAATGAGCAGTTCTTC
>TRBD2|TRBV9|TRBJ2-3|.
CASSFGLAGESTATDTQYF
TGTGCCAGCAGCTTTGGACTAGCGGGAGAGTCCACTGCCACAGATACGCAGTATTTT
>.|TRBV12-3/TRBV12-4|TRBJ2-1|.
CATRAPYFSHEQFF
TGTGCCACCAGGGCGCCCTACTTTTCTCATGAGCAGTTCTTC
>TRBD1|TRBV12-3/TRBV12-4|TRBJ2-3|few
CASSLDRTGGTDTQYF
TGTGCCAGCAGTTTAGATCGGACAGGTGGCACAGATACGCAGTATTTT
>.|TRBV19|TRBJ2-3|.
CASTTARRDTQYF
TGTGCCAGTACAACAGCCCGACGGGATACGCAGTATTTT
>TRBD2|TRBV20-1|TRBJ2-7|.
CSARDPTSGSKYEQYF
TGCAGTGCTAGAGATCCGACTAGCGGGAGCAAGTACGAGCAGTACTTC
>TRBD1|TRBV5-1|TRBJ2-2|.
CASSLYGTGGDTGELFF
TGCGCCAGCAGCTTGTACGGGACAGGGGGAGATACCGGGGAGCTGTTTTTT
>.|TRBV7-2|TRBJ2-1|.
CASSPRISNNEQFF
TGTGCCAGCAGCCCTAGGATTTCTAACAATGAGCAGTTCTTC
>TRBD1|TRBV20-1|TRBJ2-7|.
CSARDPGQGGVEQYF
TGCAGTGCTAGAGATCCGGGACAGGGTGGTGTCGAGCAGTACTTC
>TRBD1|TRBV7-2|TRBJ1-1|few
CASSLEGQGRAFF
TGTGCCAGCAGCTTAGAGGGACAGGGGCGTGCTTTCTTT
>.|TRBV6-2/TRBV6-3|TRBJ2-7|.
CASLSTGTARREQYF
TGTGCCAGCCTATCAACGGGGACGGCCAGGCGCGAGCAGTACTTC
>TRBD1|TRBV5-1|TRBJ1-2|few
CASSLDQGAGYGYTF
TGCGCCAGCAGCTTGGATCAGGGGGCCGGGTATGGCTACACCTTC
>.|TRBV12-3/TRBV12-4|TRBJ1-6|.
CASSLTRSPLHF
TGTGCCAGCAGTTTAACACGGTCACCCCTCCACTTT
>.|TRBV25-1|TRBJ1-1|.
CASRPPDQAEAFF
TGTGCCAGCAGACCCCCTGATCAGGCAGAAGCTTTCTTT
>.|TRBV7-2|TRBJ1-1|few
CASSLNHGGTEAFF
TGTGCCAGCAGCTTAAACCACGGGGGCACTGAAGCTTTCTTT
>TRBD1|TRBV6-5|TRBJ1-1|.
CASSYSQGAGTEAFF
TGTGCCAGCAGTTACTCTCAGGGGGCGGGCACTGAAGCTTTCTTT
>.|TRBV18|TRBJ2-7|few
CASSPGVLHEQYF
TGTGCCAGCTCACCGGGAGTCCTCCACGAGCAGTACTTC
>TRBD1|TRBV29-1|TRBJ1-5|.
CSVQQGPQQPQHF
TGCAGCGTGCAACAGGGGCCACAACAGCCCCAGCATTTT
>.|TRBV20-1|TRBJ2-4|few
CSAYHKLAKNIQYF
TGCAGTGCCTACCATAAGCTAGCCAAAAACATTCAGTACTTC
>.|TRBV7-9|TRBJ2-7|few
CASSFLASYEQYF
TGTGCCAGCAGCTTTCTGGCTTCCTACGAGCAGTACTTC
>TRBD2|TRBV12-3/TRBV12-4|TRBJ2-7|.
CASSPTSGGSYEQYF
TGTGCCAGCAGCCCAACTAGCGGAGGATCCTACGAGCAGTACTTC
>TRBD2|TRBV9|TRBJ2-5|.
CASSVGGGTSIFETQYF
TGTGCCAGCAGCGTAGGAGGGGGGACTAGCATTTTTGAGACCCAGTACTTC
>TRBD1|TRBV9|TRBJ1-4|.
CASSVNTGAAEKLFF
TGTGCCAGCAGCGTAAATACAGGGGCGGCTGAAAAACTGTTTTTT
>.|TRBV20-1|TRBJ2-3|.
CSARDMLVFRSTDTQYF
TGCAGTGCTAGAGATATGCTAGTTTTTCGGTCCACAGATACGCAGTATTTT
>TRBD2|TRBV27|TRBJ2-1|many
CASSSPTSGGYNEQFF
TGTGCCAGCAGTTCCCCGACTAGCGGGGGTTACAATGAGCAGTTCTTC
>TRBD1|TRBV4-2|TRBJ1-2|.
CASSQDYGRGLDGYTF
TGTGCCAGCAGCCAAGATTACGGCAGGGGGCTCGATGGCTACACCTTC
>.|TRBV5-1|TRBJ2-1|.
CASSLDYEQFF
TGCGCCAGCAGCTTGGATTATGAGCAGTTCTTC
>TRBD2|TRBV24-1|TRBJ2-1|.
CATSDSRLAGHNEQFF
TGTGCCACCAGTGATTCTCGACTAGCGGGGCACAATGAGCAGTTCTTC
>.|TRBV27|TRBJ2-1|.
CASSFLGVSSYNEQFF
TGTGCCAGCAGTTTCCTAGGGGTGAGCTCCTACAATGAGCAGTTCTTC
>.|TRBV6-6|TRBJ1-5|.
CASAEWGNQPQHF
TGTGCCAGCGCCGAATGGGGCAATCAGCCCCAGCATTTT
>.|TRBV7-2|TRBJ1-2|.
CASKTTGTPIGDTF
TGTGCCAGCAAGACCACCGGGACACCCATAGGAGACACCTTC
>TRBD1|TRBV6-4|TRBJ1-2|.
CASSDSTGVLWSYGYTF
TGTGCCAGCAGTGACTCGACAGGGGTCCTTTGGAGCTATGGCTACACCTTC
>.|TRBV5-5|TRBJ1-6|.
CATTRGEGSPLHF
TGTGCCACAACCCGGGGGGAGGGGTCACCCCTCCACTTT
>.|TRBV4-3|TRBJ1-4|.
CASSQESPSDGSAANNEKLFF
TGCGCCAGCAGCCAAGAATCCCCCTCGGATGGCTCGGCAGCCAATAATGAAAAACTGTTTTTT
>TRBD1|TRBV5-1|TRBJ2-5|.
CASSALTGGGGETQYF
TGCGCCAGCAGCGCCCTGACAGGGGGCGGAGGAGAGACCCAGTACTTC
>.|TRBV5-1|TRBJ2-5|.
CASSPQSSEKSQYF
TGCGCCAGCAGCCCACAATCGTCTGAAAAGAGCCAGTACTTC
>TRBD2|TRBV10-3|TRBJ2-3|few
CAISASAGEGNTQYF
TGTGCCATCAGTGCGTCAGCGGGGGAGGGAAATACGCAGTATTTT
>TRBD2|TRBV11-2|TRBJ2-1|few
CASSLISGGAGGPSYEQFF
TGTGCCAGCAGTCTCATCAGTGGGGGAGCGGGAGGGCCTTCGTATGAGCAGTTCTTC
>TRBD2|TRBV7-9|TRBJ2-1|.
CASSPGLAGLNEQFF
TGTGCCAGCAGCCCTGGACTAGCGGGCCTCAATGAGCAGTTCTTC
>TRBD2|TRBV20-1|TRBJ2-1|.
CSANLGLARYNEQFF
TGCAGTGCCAATCTGGGACTAGCGAGGTACAATGAGCAGTTCTTC
>.|TRBV29-1|TRBJ1-2|few
CSLGTVDYGYTF
TGCAGTCTAGGCACCGTAGACTATGGCTACACCTTC
>.|TRBV2|TRBJ1-6|few
CASSFGGSYNSPLHF
TGTGCCAGCAGTTTTGGGGGGTCTTACAATTCACCCCTCCACTTT
>.|TRBV21-1|TRBJ2-5|.
CASSKPLRRAKETQYF
TGTGCCAGCAGCAAACCCCTCCGCAGGGCCAAGGAGACCCAGTACTTC
>.|TRBV6-2/TRBV6-3|TRBJ2-1|.
CASSYLVLGEQFF
TGTGCCAGCAGTTACTTAGTCTTGGGCGAGCAGTTCTTC
>TRBD1|TRBV5-4|TRBJ1-1|.
CASSVRGQGTEAFF
TGTGCCAGCAGCGTTAGGGGGCAGGGCACTGAAGCTTTCTTT
>.|TRBV29-1|TRBJ2-2|few
CSVEDPGDQNTGELFF
TGCAGCGTTGAAGATCCTGGGGATCAGAACACCGGGGAGCTGTTTTTT
>.|TRBV7-2|TRBJ1-5|few
CASSYRSNQPQHF
TGTGCCAGCAGCTACCGTAGCAATCAGCCCCAGCATTTT
>TRBD1|TRBV25-1|TRBJ1-1|.
CASRYTGGRTEAFF
TGTGCCAGCAGGTACACAGGGGGACGCACTGAAGCTTTCTTT
>TRBD1|TRBV6-5|TRBJ1-4|.
CASSYGTAEEKLFF
TGTGCCAGCAGTTATGGGACAGCTGAGGAAAAACTGTTTTTT
>TRBD1|TRBV6-2/TRBV6-3|TRBJ2-7|few
CASSYSGQGNYEQYF
TGTGCCAGCAGTTACTCGGGACAGGGCAACTACGAGCAGTACTTC
>.|TRBV27|TRBJ2-7|.
CASSYYSGSYEQYF
TGTGCCAGCAGTTACTATTCTGGCTCCTACGAGCAGTACTTC
>TRBD1|TRBV5-1|TRBJ1-1|few
CASSRRTGVNTEAFF
TGCGCCAGCAGCCGGAGGACAGGCGTGAACACTGAAGCTTTCTTT